Following are 17 T cell receptor beta chains from one sample sequenced in a study of radiotherapy plus CTLA-4 blockade in lung cancer (dated by TCRdb to the late 2010s). Libraries were constructed by the immunoSEQ multiplex PCR assay. The clones in this table, taken by TCRdb from immuneACCESS, are in-frame only. Not every clone is retained; where verified, under half of the shortfall comes from an unresolved V gene, and the cause of the rest is unknown. The sample records roughly 77,000 clones, 70% to 85% of which are singletons. The top ten clones comprise around 10% of the sample. Sequences were derived from peripheral blood, sampled from a patient treated with radiotherapy plus ipilimumab. These receptors all come from a human donor with non-small cell lung cancer whose response to radiotherapy plus ipilimumab could not be evaluated.

The chain has TRBV2 and TRBJ1-1, with TRBD1 as a possible D gene (6 bases). Trimming stripped 4 bases from V and 1 base from J, with 7 bases between. Per the germline V gene, CDR1 is SNHLY and CDR2 is FYNNEI. This CDR3 is built from 13 residues. The CDR3 here is CASSGTANTEAFF. The CDR3 nucleotides are TGTGCCAGCAGTGGGACAGCGAACACTGAAGCTTTCTTT.

The J gene is TRBJ1-1, the V gene TRBV27; D ambiguous. CDR1 and CDR2 (germline): MNHEY, SMNVEV (reference sequence). Trimming took 3 bases from V and 5 from J, leaving 22 bases between them. The CDR3 sequence is 17 residues long. In DNA form, the CDR3 reads TGTGCCAGCAGTTTCAAGGCCTCCCGGGGTCCGGGGACTGAAGCTTTCTTT. Encoded protein: CASSFKASRGPGTEAFF.

The V call is TRBV5-5, the J call TRBJ2-7; 10 bases are shared with TRBD2. The CDR3 spans 14 residues. V was clipped by 4 bases and J by 3 bases; unmatched bases: 4. From germline, CDR1 is SGHKS and CDR2 YYEKEE (reference sequence). The CDR3 here is CASSLVAGGYEQYF. DNA of the CDR3: TGTGCCAGCAGCCTCGTAGCGGGAGGCTACGAGCAGTACTTC. Supplemented by reference TRBV5-5 and TRBJ2-7, the full variable domain reads DAGVTQSPTHLIKTRGQQVTLRCSPISGHKSVSWYQQVLGQGPQFIFQYYEKEERGRGNFPDRFSARQFPNYSSELNVNALLLGDSALYLCASSLVAGGYEQYFGPGTRLTVT.

The CDR3 sequence: CASSLGRDYEQYF. CDR3 nucleotides: TGTGCCAGCAGCTTAGGCCGGGACTACGAGCAGTACTTC. This rearrangement joins TRBV11-2 to TRBJ2-5; D perhaps matches TRBD2 (5 bases). The J call may be mistaken, given a closer DNA end match to TRBJ2-7. In germline, CDR1 is SGHAT, CDR2 FQNNGV. The CDR3 covers 13 residues.

Of note for this clone: Germline is not matched at one junction end, which may reflect a read error. Here the CDR3 DNA reads TGCAGTGCTGGAGATCTAGAGACCCAGTACTTC. Translating gives CSAGDLETQYF. J is TRBJ2-5 and V is TRBV20-1; D gene ambiguous. The CDR3 sequence is 11 residues long. The germline CDR1 and CDR2 sequences are DFQATT and SNEGSKA (reference sequence).

The V and J genes are TRBV5-4 and TRBJ2-2, with 8 bases fitting TRBD2. The CDR3 length is 20 residues. Trimming cost V 3 bases and J 5 bases; bases outside gene matches: 21. Germline V lookup: CDR1 SGHNT, CDR2 YYREEE (reference sequence). The CDR3 DNA is TGTGCCAGCAGCTACGGACACCGCTCTGGCGGGAGGTACCGGACCGGGGAGCTGTTTTTT. As protein: CASSYGHRSGGRYRTGELFF.

The chain combines TRBV4-1 with TRBJ2-5, with 10 bases matching TRBD1. The J call may not be correct, given that the DNA end is closer to TRBJ2-7. This CDR3 comprises 14 residues. Germline V CDR1 and CDR2: MGHRA, YSYEKL. CDR3 DNA: TGCGCCAGCAGCCCACGACAGGGGGCATACGAGCAGTACTTC. Its protein product is CASSPRQGAYEQYF.

The chain combines TRBV7-9 with TRBJ2-7, with 7 bases fitting TRBD1. The CDR3 length is 14 residues. After removal of 6 bases from V and 2 bases from J, the junction contained 7 bases not matched to a gene. Per germline, CDR1 SEHNR and CDR2 FQNEAQ (reference sequence). CDR3 DNA sequence: TGTGCCAGCAGTCCAGGACAGGACACCTACGAGCAGTACTTC. Translating it yields CASSPGQDTYEQYF.

The chain uses TRBV4-3 and TRBJ1-1; the match to TRBD1 covers 7 bases. J was trimmed by 0 bases and V by 4 bases; bases with no gene match: 14. The CDR3 runs to 18 residues. Germline V lookup: CDR1 LGHNA, CDR2 YSLEER. CDR3 coding DNA: TGCGCCAGCAGCCGTACCCGGGACAGTTTGGATATGAACACTGAAGCTTTCTTT. It is translated as CASSRTRDSLDMNTEAFF.

The CDR3 region is CASSQDLRGGSYEQYF. As DNA, the CDR3 is TGCGCCAGCAGCCAAGATCTCCGGGGGGGATCCTACGAGCAGTACTTC. The chain carries TRBV4-1 and TRBJ2-7; 8 positions agree with TRBD2. With 0 bases clipped from V and 1 base from J, the junction kept 5 bases outside the gene matches. The germline V gene encodes CDR1 MGHRA and CDR2 YSYEKL. The CDR3 runs to 16 residues.

This clone turned up a few times. The chain employs TRBV5-6 and TRBJ2-2, with no clear D. The germline V and J ends were trimmed by 3 bases and 0 bases, with 15 bases remaining between them. The germline V gene has CDR1 SGHDT and CDR2 YYEEEE. The CDR3 has 17 amino acids. The CDR3 DNA follows: TGTGCCAGCAGCTCCCTATATCGGGTTTCGAACACCGGGGAGCTGTTTTTT. Translation: CASSSLYRVSNTGELFF.

The chain joins TRBV6-5 to TRBJ2-7, with 10 bases matching TRBD1. This CDR3 is 14 amino acids long. Germline V gives CDR1 MNHEY, CDR2 SVGAGI. Trimming removed 5 bases from V and 4 bases from J; junction bases left unmatched: 5. The DNA for the CDR3 is TGTGCCAGCAGTCCTTGGGACAGGGGATACGAGCAGTACTTC. This translates into CASSPWDRGYEQYF.

The chain combines TRBV7-6 with TRBJ2-1; TRBD2 is a possible D gene (5 bases). Germline loops: CDR1 SGHVS, CDR2 FNYEAQ. This CDR3 contains 16 residues. V dropped 3 bases and J dropped 0 bases, with 12 bases sitting between them. The CDR3, as DNA: TGTGCCAGCAGCTTCAGCCGAGCGGACTCCTACAATGAGCAGTTCTTC. Translating it yields CASSFSRADSYNEQFF.

The rearrangement joins TRBV27 to TRBJ1-2; 7 nucleotides align to TRBD1. The CDR3 has 14 amino acids. Unmatched junction bases numbered 8, after V lost 6 bases and J lost 4 bases. Germline CDR1 is MNHEY and CDR2 is SMNVEV (reference sequence). The DNA of the CDR3 is TGTGCCAGCAGAAGAGGGGGCGCAAGCTATGGCTACACCTTC. Residues: CASRRGGASYGYTF.

Note on this clone: The sample holds other DNA sequences that translate to the same CDR3. The chain links TRBV4-3 to TRBJ1-2; D not certain. This CDR3 comprises 13 residues. Germline V gives CDR1 LGHNA, CDR2 YSLEER. V lost 1 base to trimming and J lost 7 bases, with 10 bases between them. This CDR3 is CASSQVTGSGYTF. The DNA for the CDR3 is TGCGCCAGCAGCCAAGTGACCGGGAGTGGCTACACCTTC.

V is TRBV28 and J is TRBJ2-7; 7 nucleotides agree with TRBD1. The trim removed 3 bases at V and 7 bases at J, leaving 6 bases unmatched. The CDR3 runs to 13 residues. The germline V gene has CDR1 MDHEN and CDR2 SYDVKM. The CDR3 sequence: CASSFATGLEQYF. The CDR3, as DNA: TGTGCCAGCAGTTTCGCGACAGGGTTGGAGCAGTACTTC.

The chain links TRBV7-9 to TRBJ1-1, with D hard to call. CDR3 length: 12 amino acids. Germline CDR1 is SEHNR and CDR2 is FQNEAQ (reference sequence). Between the trimmed V and J ends, which lost 1 base and 4 bases, there was a span of 4 bases. This CDR3 reads CASSLDRTEAFF. The CDR3 bases are TGTGCCAGCAGCTTAGATCGCACTGAAGCTTTCTTT.